Here is one T cell receptor (beta chain) with its context. The antigen it recognizes is unknown. No much larger clone is present one base from it, and per-base qualities are unavailable. Each collaborating institution followed its own protocols to collect whole blood in K2EDTA tubes. For TCRbeta analysis, collaborator samples were shipped as frozen whole blood, as isolated PBMCs, or as DNA extracted from either sample type. The V end loses 3 bases and the J end loses 8 bases, and a stretch of 16 bases separates them. The CDR3, cysteine through phenylalanine, is 14 amino acids long. The CDR3 DNA has 42 bases and is translated from base 1. Reading the germline V gene gives CDR1 MDHEN and CDR2 SYDVKM. The data are from a study of blood T cell repertoires in COVID-19 (dated by TCRdb to the early 2020s). For context, the study as a whole: Samples from collaborators originated in the United States, Italy and Spain and spanned both the acute and convalescent phases of COVID-19. The repertoires were released in a freely available public database meant as a resource for research on the immune response to SARS-CoV-2. Samples were obtained from the ongoing ImmuneRACE study (first 160 participants) and from 1,254 subjects provided by 6 global collaborators. The sample metadata nearly always contained a de-identified subject ID, COVID-19 status, age in years and sex. Deeply sampled blood TCRbeta repertoires from subjects exposed to, actively infected with, or recovered from COVID-19 were included in the dataset. Where HLA class I and class II types were available, the types were taken from metadata supplied by the sample provider, not from assay-based typing. The prospective study material was composed of cDNA or gDNA derived from T cells, B-cell-depleted T cells, or PBMCs. What the work shows at the level of the full study, not this receptor alone: The quantity of clinical and demographic metadata differed by source and by participant and was supplied without curation.

TCRbeta CDR3 regions were amplified from genomic DNA by means of the immunoSEQ Assay, a bias-controlled multiplex PCR. The authors' pipeline ran thus. Nucleated cell counts per sample were estimated from amplification of reference gene primers within the assay. Sequence reads were collapsed and filtered to measure the absolute abundance of every unique TCRbeta CDR3 rearrangement. For each sample, productive Simpson clonality was calculated as the square root of Simpson's diversity index over productive rearrangements. TCRdb took this table from immuneACCESS and kept in-frame rearrangements with V and J called. Such tables lack part of the clones; where checked against another copy, unresolved V genes explain under half of the gap, and the rest is unexplained. From that table come the V and J calls and clone size; the DNA was used to work out D and trimming. For this sample there are around 180,000 clones; approximately 90% appear just once. The top ten clones comprise under 4.5% of the sample.

This TCR derives from a woman younger than 45 with acute or convalescent COVID-19. The rearrangement combines TRBV28 with TRBJ1-2; tentative D gene TRBD1, with 5 bases matching. Sequencing was carried out using peripheral blood. The DNA sequence is TGTGCCAGCAGTTTCCGCCCAGGGTCACACGGCTACACCTTC. Its protein product is CASSFRPGSHGYTF.